Described below is a single T cell receptor (beta chain) sequence and its context. Its antigen is unknown. Profiling relied on immunoSEQ multiplex PCR, and the TCRdb table lists in-frame clones only, not all of them. The table includes 150,000 to 180,000 clones, 88% detected once. This specimen belongs to a study of T cell responses to AZD1222 COVID-19 vaccine. Study-wide points: At baseline, seropositivity was found in only a handful of AZD1222 recipients. Sampling captured repertoires only after the peak T cell response. Regions 160-218 and 743-854 held dominance among vaccine-associated CD4 TCRs, which spanned spike. Donors in the cohort were predominantly white British and more often female, and clonal diversity was possibly underestimated.

This CDR3 spans 15 amino acids. Per the germline V gene, CDR1 is MNHEY and CDR2 is SVGAGI. V lost 7 bases and J 5 bases, leaving 17 bases between the germline ends. The receptor was derived from an adult in good health. The sequences come from peripheral blood, collected on day 0 of AZD1222 vaccination. The gene calls are TRBV6-5 and TRBJ1-4; weak D call: TRBD1 (5 bases). The CDR3 loop is CASMRNRLQNEKLFF. The CDR3 nucleotides read TGTGCCAGCATGAGAAACAGGTTACAGAATGAAAAACTGTTTTTT.